The next 10 T cell receptor beta chains were all read from a single sample in a study of regulatory T cells in long-lasting Graves disease. Indicated time point: newly diagnosed GD, antithyroid drugs for less than 3 months. From RNA extracted from PBMCs, the TCR library was made. With iRepertoire HTBI primers and Arm-PCR of CDR3 regions, TCR beta libraries were built. TCRdb independently ran MiXCR on the multiplex PCR reads; one entry per CDR3 protein. The data show around 320,000 distinct CDR3 sequences, about a sixth seen once. A further study also used this sample, focusing on T cells in Graves' hyperthyroidism and ophthalmopathy.

Sequenced material: peripheral blood mononuclear cells (PBMCs), taken at new diagnosis, from a patient treated with antithyroid drugs. The receptors here all came from a man aged 35-49 years with Graves disease.

V usage is TRBV29-1 and J usage is TRBJ2-7; D perhaps matches TRBD2 (5 bases). This CDR3 is built from 11 residues. The ends were cut back, 7 bases at V and 6 bases at J, with 13 bases in the middle. In germline, CDR1 is SQVTM, CDR2 ANQGSEA. DNA of the CDR3: TGCAGCGCTGTGGGTGCGGGCGAGCAGTACTTC. Protein: CSAVGAGEQYF.

In this sample, this clonotype turned up many times. The chain uses TRBV5-1 and TRBJ1-4; no reliable D call. CDR1 and CDR2 (germline): SGHRS, YFSETQ. CDR3 length: 14 amino acids. Trimming removed 4 bases from V and 0 bases from J, with 7 bases in between. In nucleotides, the CDR3 is TGCGCCAGCAGCCCTCAAACAACTAATGAAAAACTGTTTTTT. Translation: CASSPQTTNEKLFF.

This clonotype was observed a few times. This chain connects TRBV30 to TRBJ2-7; maybe TRBD1 (6 bases). There are 13 residues in the CDR3. The germline CDR1 and CDR2 sequences are GTSNPN and SVGIG (reference sequence). The V end was cut by 4 bases, the J end by 5 bases, with 15 bases between. CDR3 bases: TGTGCCTGGAAACAGGGACACCGCAACGAGCAGTACTTC. This gives the protein CAWKQGHRNEQYF. Filled out from reference TRBV30 and TRBJ2-7, the complete variable domain reads SQTIHQWPATLVQPVGSPLSLECTVEGTSNPNLYWYRQAAGRGLQLLFYSVGIGQISSEVPQNLSASRPQDRQFILSSKKLLLSDSGFYLCAWKQGHRNEQYFGPGTRLTVT.

This clonotype was seen more than once but under ten times. This chain connects TRBV4-2 to TRBJ2-5, with a possible D match to TRBD1 (6 bases). V was cut by 3 bases and J by 2 bases, with 10 bases left in between. This CDR3 contains 14 residues. Germline lookup yields CDR1 LGHNA and CDR2 YNFKEQ. The CDR3 region is CASSQKDRQETQYF. The CDR3 DNA is TGTGCCAGCAGCCAGAAGGACAGACAAGAGACCCAGTACTTC.

A word on this clonotype: A much larger clone differs from this one at a single base, so this may be a read error. V and J are TRBV28 and TRBJ2-2; 8 positions match TRBD1. With 4 bases clipped from V and 5 bases from J, the junction kept 9 bases outside the gene matches. This CDR3 has 16 amino acids. Germline assignment: CDR1 MDHEN and CDR2 SYDVKM. CDR3 residues: CASSSNRRGRTGELFF. The DNA of the CDR3 is TGTGCCAGCAGTTCTAACCGCAGGGGGCGTACCGGGGAGCTGTTTTTT.

The CDR3 DNA sequence: TGTGCCAGCAGAGGGGGTAGTTCACCCCTCCACTTT. This encodes CASRGGSSPLHF. The chain combines TRBV28 with TRBJ1-6, with D perhaps TRBD1 (6 bases). The CDR3 loop spans 12 amino acids. V lost 6 bases, J lost 9 bases, and 9 bases lay in between. The germline gives CDR1 MDHEN, CDR2 SYDVKM.

The rearrangement uses TRBV7-9 and TRBJ1-1; no firm D call. The V and J ends lost 5 bases and 12 bases respectively, with 13 bases between them. Per the germline V gene, CDR1 is SEHNR and CDR2 is FQNEAQ (reference sequence). The CDR3 totals 11 residues. The CDR3 nucleotides are TGTGCCAGCAGCCCAAATAAACGGTCTTTCTTT. This gives the protein CASSPNKRSFF.

This clonotype was seen many times. The rearrangement links TRBV2 to TRBJ1-2, with D possibly TRBD1 on 5 matching bases. Germline-derived CDR1 and CDR2 are SNHLY and FYNNEI. V gave up 4 bases and J gave up 13 bases, with 10 bases separating them. The CDR3 loop spans 10 amino acids. As DNA, the CDR3 is TGTGCCAGCAGTGTTTTGAGGGGCACCTTC. This sequence encodes CASSVLRGTF.

This clonotype was observed many times. The chain carries TRBV28 and TRBJ1-1; D gene ambiguous. The germline V gene encodes CDR1 MDHEN and CDR2 SYDVKM. V lost 3 bases to trimming and J lost 6 bases, with 14 bases between them. This CDR3 spans 14 amino acids. For the CDR3, the DNA is TGTGCCAGCAGTTTGATCCGCGTGCGAGCTGAAGCTTTCTTT. Its protein is CASSLIRVRAEAFF.

This clonotype appeared a few times. The V and J genes are TRBV9 and TRBJ2-5; D may correspond to TRBD1 or TRBD2 (5 bases each). The CDR3 runs 15 residues. The germline CDR1 and CDR2 sequences are SGDLS and YYNGEE. Trimming removed 2 bases from V and 4 bases from J, with 15 bases in between. The chain's CDR3 is CASSVDGSGRETQYF. The CDR3 coding sequence is TGTGCCAGCAGCGTCGACGGGTCGGGACGAGAGACCCAGTACTTC. Full variable domain (remainder filled in from reference TRBV9 and TRBJ2-5): DSGVTQTPKHLITATGQRVTLRCSPRSGDLSVYWYQQSLDQGLQFLIQYYNGEERAKGNILERFSAQQFPDLHSELNLSSLELGDSALYFCASSVDGSGRETQYFGPGTRLLVL.